These 29 T cell receptor beta chains share one sample of origin, sequenced in a study of T cell responses to AZD1222 COVID-19 vaccine. Some clones are missing from TCRdb's copy, which holds only in-frame ones; the method was immunoSEQ multiplex PCR. The sample consists of over 100,000 clones, about 91% of them appearing once. Source: peripheral blood, taken on day 0 of AZD1222 vaccination. The receptors were sampled from an adult in good health.

The rearrangement uses TRBV7-9 and TRBJ2-3; TRBD2 aligns across 8 bases. CDR1 is SEHNR, CDR2 FQNEAQ, per germline (reference sequence). V shed 7 bases and J 4 bases; nucleotides not matched to a gene: 10. This CDR3 contains 15 residues. CDR3 sequence: CASIQTSGVADTQYF. The DNA for the CDR3 is TGTGCCAGCATCCAAACTAGCGGTGTCGCAGATACGCAGTATTTT.

A few counts support this clone. This chain joins TRBV6-1 and TRBJ1-1; tentative D call: TRBD1 (5 bases). The CDR3 is made up of 13 amino acids. Germline-derived CDR1 and CDR2 are MNHNS and SASEGT. The V gene lost 2 bases and the J gene lost 10 bases, with 14 bases spanning the gap. The CDR3 spells CASSENGADAAFF. The CDR3 DNA reads TGTGCCAGCAGTGAAAACGGGGCTGATGCAGCTTTCTTT.

A word on this clone: One end of the junction does not line up with germline, which may come from a read error. This chain joins TRBV7-7 and TRBJ1-1, with D possibly matching TRBD1 (5 bases). Germline lookup yields CDR1 SSHAT and CDR2 FNYEAQ (reference sequence). This CDR3 is built from 15 residues. CDR3 in amino acids: CASSAVGPGNTEAFF. CDR3 coding DNA: TGTGCTAGCAGCGCCGTGGGGCCAGGTAACACTGAAGCTTTCTTT.

This clone was seen a single time. V is TRBV7-9 and J is TRBJ1-4, with a possible D match to TRBD1 (6 bases). CDR3 length: 15 amino acids. CDR1 and CDR2 from the germline V gene are SEHNR and FQNEAQ (reference sequence). V was trimmed by 6 bases and J by 5 bases, leaving 16 bases between them. CDR3 nucleotides: TGTGCCAGCAGTCCTTCCGGGACAATAAATGAAAAACTGTTTTTT. Residues: CASSPSGTINEKLFF.

The chain links TRBV7-2 to TRBJ2-3; the D is unclear. V was shortened by 5 bases and J by 0 bases, with 6 bases between the two germline ends. The CDR3 loop spans 13 amino acids. Germline CDR1 SGHTA, CDR2 FQGNSA. The CDR3 spells CASSLGSTDTQYF. CDR3 sequence (DNA): TGTGCCAGCAGCCTCGGAAGCACAGATACGCAGTATTTT.

This chain connects TRBV3-1 (or the pseudogene TRBV3-2) to TRBJ2-7; the D gene is possibly TRBD1 (6 bases). CDR3 length: 14 amino acids. V was pared by 8 bases and J by 2 bases, with 16 bases between. Germline CDR1 LGHDT, CDR2 YNNKEL (reference sequence). CDR3 DNA: TGTGCCAGCGGCCCATTCAGGGGTCCCTACGAGCAGTACTTC. Its protein product is CASGPFRGPYEQYF.

The chain is built from TRBV6-5 and TRBJ1-2; D not resolved. The CDR3 is 13 amino acids. Germline CDR1 reads MNHEY; CDR2 reads SVGAGI. With 0 bases removed from V and 6 bases from J, the gap between germline ends came to 8 bases. CDR3 in amino acids: CASSYSRENGYTF. CDR3 bases: TGTGCCAGCAGTTACTCGAGGGAAAATGGCTACACCTTC.

This CDR3 reads CASSLPGADTQYF. The CDR3 region has the DNA TGTGCCAGTAGTCTTCCGGGTGCAGATACGCAGTATTTT. The chain carries TRBV19 and TRBJ2-3; D gene unclear. Germline CDR1 and CDR2: LNHDA and SQIVND (reference sequence). This CDR3 comprises 13 residues. Between the trimmed V and J ends, which lost 5 bases and 4 bases, there was a span of 10 bases.

This clone occurred a few times. V gene TRBV6-2 or TRBV6-3 combines with J gene TRBJ1-2; 12 nucleotides line up with TRBD1. After removal of 4 bases from V and 5 bases from J, the junction contained 2 bases not matched to a gene. Germline V gene lookup returns CDR1 MNHEY and CDR2 SVGEGT. This CDR3 is built from 14 residues. The CDR3 bases are TGTGCCAGCAGTTGGGACAGGGGGCTTTATGGCTACACCTTC. Translated: CASSWDRGLYGYTF.

The rearrangement links TRBV3-1 (or the pseudogene TRBV3-2) to TRBJ1-3, with D uncertain. The CDR3 spans 17 residues. Germline V gene sequence: CDR1 LGHDT, CDR2 YNNKEL (reference sequence). The ends were cut back, 0 bases at V and 0 bases at J, with 12 bases in the middle. CDR3 region: CASSQDWWETSGNTIYF. The CDR3 bases are TGTGCCAGCAGCCAAGATTGGTGGGAGACCTCTGGAAACACCATATATTTT.

The chain carries TRBV10-3 and TRBJ2-3, with D unclear. CDR3 length: 12 residues. Germline CDR1 reads ENHRY; CDR2 reads SYGVKD. Trimming removed 10 bases from V and 2 bases from J, with 10 bases in between. The CDR3 loop reads CATRQYTDTQYF. CDR3 DNA sequence: TGTGCCACCCGTCAGTACACAGATACGCAGTATTTT.

The CDR3 nucleotides read TGTGCCTGGTACCCCCGGGACAAGTTTGCGGAGACCCAGTACTTC. Amino acid sequence: CAWYPRDKFAETQYF. The chain recombines TRBV30 with TRBJ2-5; possible D gene TRBD1, 6 bases. The CDR3 contains 15 residues. V shed 5 bases and J shed 5 bases, with 21 bases lying between them. From germline, CDR1 is GTSNPN and CDR2 SVGIG (reference sequence).

The V gene is TRBV5-8, the J gene TRBJ2-3; D not resolved. Germline V gene sequence: CDR1 SGHTS, CDR2 YDEGEE. The CDR3 length is 15 residues. With 2 bases removed from V and 1 base from J, the gap between germline ends came to 11 bases. For the CDR3, the DNA is TGTGCCAGCAGCTTTCAGCCGTTTCGCACAGATACGCAGTATTTT. Translated, it gives CASSFQPFRTDTQYF.

The chain is built from TRBV7-2 and TRBJ2-4, with 9 bases identical to TRBD1. V was pared by 3 bases and J by 3 bases, with 12 bases of the junction left unmatched. CDR3 length: 18 residues. Germline CDR1 and CDR2: SGHTA and FQGNSA. The CDR3 DNA follows: TGTGCCAGCAGCTTCTACTACCCCACGACAGGGGGCAAAAACATTCAGTACTTC. Translating gives CASSFYYPTTGGKNIQYF. Combining the CDR3 with reference TRBV7-2 and TRBJ2-4 gives the whole variable domain GAGVSQSPSNKVTEKGKDVELRCDPISGHTALYWYRQSLGQGLEFLIYFQGNSAPDKSGLPSDRFSAERTGGSVSTLTIQRTQQEDSAVYLCASSFYYPTTGGKNIQYFGAGTRLSVL.

This clone was picked up a small number of times. The genes are TRBV4-2 and TRBJ1-2; D may be TRBD1 (5 bases). The CDR3 sequence is 14 residues long. In germline, CDR1 is LGHNA, CDR2 YNFKEQ. V gave up 4 bases and J gave up 3 bases, with 12 bases separating them. In DNA, the CDR3 is TGTGCCAGCAGCCCCGAAGGACAAGACTATGGCTACACCTTC. Amino acid sequence: CASSPEGQDYGYTF.

V is TRBV27 and J is TRBJ1-5; 10 positions match TRBD1. J gave up 4 bases and V 4 bases, and 7 bases lay outside the gene matches. The CDR3 runs 16 residues. The germline V gene encodes CDR1 MNHEY and CDR2 SMNVEV (reference sequence). CDR3 DNA: TGTGCCAGCAGTTCTAGACCGGGACAGGGGAATCAGCCCCAGCATTTT. Amino acids: CASSSRPGQGNQPQHF.

DNA of the CDR3: TGTGCCAGCAGGGACAGGGGCTATGGCTACACCTTC. Protein sequence: CASRDRGYGYTF. The gene calls are TRBV12-3 or TRBV12-4 and TRBJ1-2; 9 nucleotides align to TRBD1. Germline trimming cut 6 bases from V and 4 bases from J; bases unmatched to any gene: 0. The CDR3 sequence is 12 residues long.

The chain uses TRBV12-5 and TRBJ2-3; unclear D gene. The CDR3 sequence is 11 residues long. Germline loops: CDR1 LGHNT, CDR2 FRNRAP. V lost 5 bases and J 6 bases, leaving 6 bases between the germline ends. The CDR3 protein is CASGTRDTQYF. The CDR3 nucleotides read TGTGCTAGTGGTACCCGCGATACGCAGTATTTT.

The chain links TRBV3-1 (or the pseudogene TRBV3-2) to TRBJ2-3; D is possibly TRBD2 (6 bases). The CDR3 runs 21 residues. The V end lost 4 bases, the J end lost 4 bases, and 33 bases lay between the germline ends. Looked up from germline, CDR1 is LGHDT and CDR2 is YNNKEL (reference sequence). The CDR3 loop is CASSPPLGHDSGEGGADTQYF. For the CDR3, the DNA is TGTGCCAGCAGCCCCCCCCTGGGGCACGATTCGGGAGAGGGTGGCGCAGATACGCAGTATTTT.

This chain links TRBV6-2 or TRBV6-3 with TRBJ1-5; D ambiguous. CDR3 length: 16 amino acids. Germline loops: CDR1 MNHEY, CDR2 SVGEGT. V shed 6 bases and J shed 2 bases, with 17 bases lying between them. CDR3 loop: CASSAWGKRGNQPQHF. CDR3 bases: TGTGCCAGCAGCGCATGGGGAAAAAGGGGCAATCAGCCCCAGCATTTT.

V usage is TRBV25-1 and J usage is TRBJ2-1; 7 bases align to TRBD2. CDR1 and CDR2 from the germline V gene are MGHDK and SYGVNS. The CDR3 is 16 residues long. V trimming: 3 bases; J trimming: 11 bases; junction bases outside the gene matches: 16. The CDR3 DNA reads TGTGCCAGCAGTGAGACTAGCACGGAAATCGGATCCAAGCAGTTCTTC. It encodes CASSETSTEIGSKQFF.

The gene calls are TRBV6-5 and TRBJ1-2, with D perhaps TRBD1 (6 bases). The ends were cut back, 2 bases at V and 2 bases at J, with 9 bases in the middle. Germline CDR1 and CDR2: MNHEY and SVGAGI. CDR3 size: 14 residues. CDR3 amino acids: CASSYIGQNYGYTF. The CDR3 DNA reads as TGTGCCAGCAGTTACATAGGACAGAACTATGGCTACACCTTC.

V and J are TRBV5-6 and TRBJ1-5; D unclear. The CDR3 contains 12 residues. Between the trimmed V and J ends, which lost 2 bases and 15 bases, there was a span of 15 bases. Germline CDR1 and CDR2: SGHDT and YYEEEE. CDR3 nucleotides: TGTGCCAGCAGCTTTACCGTCCTCAGCCCGCATTTT. Its translation is CASSFTVLSPHF.

The V gene is TRBV10-3, the J gene TRBJ1-5; D is perhaps TRBD1 (5 bases). Germline-derived CDR1 and CDR2 are ENHRY and SYGVKD. V gave up 6 bases and J gave up 1 base, with 13 bases separating them. This CDR3 spans 15 amino acids. The CDR3 DNA reads as TGTGCCATCAGCCGGGGCCCGGAGAGCAATCAGCCCCAGCATTTT. Protein sequence: CAISRGPESNQPQHF.

The gene calls are TRBV19 and TRBJ1-2; a possible D gene is TRBD1 (6 bases). This CDR3 has 13 amino acids. The germline gives CDR1 LNHDA, CDR2 SQIVND (reference sequence). Between the trimmed V and J ends, which lost 3 bases and 6 bases, there was a span of 11 bases. Written as DNA, the CDR3 is TGTGCCAGTAGTATCCGACGACAGGATGGCTACACCTTC. This gives the protein CASSIRRQDGYTF.

The V gene is TRBV30, the J gene TRBJ1-1; D remains ambiguous. The CDR3 sequence is 14 residues long. Germline CDR1 and CDR2: GTSNPN and SVGIG (reference sequence). Trimming took off 3 bases at V and 6 bases at J, with 17 bases between the two ends. In DNA, the CDR3 is TGTGCCTGGAGCCCTGGTCCCTTAGGCGCTGAAGCTTTCTTT. Its translation is CAWSPGPLGAEAFF. Using reference TRBV30 and TRBJ1-1 for the parts outside the CDR3, the full variable domain is SQTIHQWPATLVQPVGSPLSLECTVEGTSNPNLYWYRQAAGRGLQLLFYSVGIGQISSEVPQNLSASRPQDRQFILSSKKLLLSDSGFYLCAWSPGPLGAEAFFGQGTRLTVV.

In DNA form, the CDR3 reads TGTGCCAGCAGTTACAGGGGCCCCTATGGCTACACCTTC. Translated, it gives CASSYRGPYGYTF. The chain has TRBV6-5 and TRBJ1-2; D is possibly TRBD1 (5 bases). The CDR3 is made up of 13 amino acids. V was cut by 2 bases and J by 4 bases, with 8 bases left in between. Per germline, CDR1 MNHEY and CDR2 SVGAGI.

The chain's CDR3 is CASGRQGVYNEQFF. The CDR3 DNA sequence: TGTGCCAGCGGCCGCCAGGGGGTATACAATGAGCAGTTCTTC. This chain joins TRBV6-5 and TRBJ2-1, with 7 bases aligning to TRBD1. Trimming took 8 bases from V and 4 from J; bases not matched to a gene: 8. Germline V gene sequence: CDR1 MNHEY, CDR2 SVGAGI. The CDR3 length is 14 residues.

The chain couples TRBV7-8 to TRBJ1-2; TRBD1 aligns across 8 bases. Trimming at V came to 5 bases and at J to 5 bases, leaving 19 bases not matched to a gene. Looked up from germline, CDR1 is SGHVS and CDR2 is FQNEAQ. The CDR3 runs 18 residues. The CDR3 protein is CASSAYLDQGAKGYGYTF. CDR3 coding DNA: TGTGCCAGCAGCGCCTACCTGGACCAGGGGGCTAAGGGGTATGGCTACACCTTC.